This T cell receptor beta chain is from a study of blood T cell repertoires in COVID-19. Study overall: In each case, the material was cDNA or gDNA derived from T cells, B-cell-depleted T cells, or PBMCs.

V shed 8 bases, J shed 2 bases, and the junction held 14 bases outside the gene matches. The CDR3 sequence is 16 residues long. From germline, CDR1 is SNHLY and CDR2 FYNNEI. Original processing methods: Estimated nucleated cell counts came from reference gene primer amplification. Profiled with immunoSEQ multiplex PCR; TCRdb holds only in-frame clones, not every one. V and J calls plus clone size are reproduced from that table; the DNA served to infer D and trimming. Of approximately 350,000 clones listed, roughly nine tenths were seen once; the top ten hold roughly 1.2%. The clonotype was recovered from a man aged 40-49 years with acute or convalescent COVID-19. The material sequenced was peripheral blood. The rearrangement joins TRBV2 to TRBJ1-2; TRBD1 aligns across 7 bases. The DNA of the CDR3 is TGTGCCAGCCAGGGGACAGACACGGGTTGGAACTATGGCTACACCTTC. It yields the protein CASQGTDTGWNYGYTF.